Each of the 21 T cell receptor beta chains below was sequenced from the same sample in a study of immune heterogeneity within non-small cell lung tumors. Amplification of the TCR beta CDR3 was achieved through multiplex PCR with 32 V and 13 J primers. TCRdb re-derived calls from the multiplex PCR reads in MiXCR, one entry per CDR3 protein. The sample records 30,000 to 40,000 distinct CDR3 sequences, around 30% being singletons. Bulk tumor genomic DNA (about 590 ng per sample) served as template. Biopsies that were spaced far apart were taken, several per primary tumor, during surgery. Enrolled individuals presented with untreated, newly diagnosed non-small cell lung cancer and received curative surgery. The specimen sequenced was lung tumor tissue. Source of these receptors: a middle-aged man with non-small cell lung cancer.

The chain combines TRBV6-1 with TRBJ1-5; D is possibly TRBD1 (5 bases). V was pared by 4 bases and J by 9 bases, with 19 bases between. Germline lookup yields CDR1 MNHNS and CDR2 SASEGT. The CDR3 runs to 15 residues. CDR3 amino acids: CASSASGTDYRPQHF. CDR3 sequence (DNA): TGTGCCAGCAGTGCCTCCGGGACGGACTACCGGCCCCAGCATTTT.

This clonotype has more than one count but fewer than ten. CDR3 amino acids: CASSLVGRAHEEQFF. DNA for the CDR3: TGTGCCAGCAGCTTAGTCGGGAGGGCCCACGAAGAGCAGTTCTTC. The chain combines TRBV11-3 with TRBJ2-1, with TRBD2 matching 8 bases. The CDR3 is 15 amino acids. V trimming: 1 base; J trimming: 10 bases; junction bases outside the gene matches: 9. CDR1 is SGHNT and CDR2 is YENEEA in the germline V gene.

The rearrangement uses TRBV14 and TRBJ2-7; tentative D call: TRBD2 (6 bases). Germline V lookup: CDR1 SGHDN, CDR2 FVKESK. V dropped 1 base and J dropped 4 bases, with 17 bases sitting between them. CDR3 length: 16 residues. The DNA for the CDR3 is TGTGCCAGCAGCCAAGCTTCCGGCGGGATTAGTTACGAGCAGTACTTC. Encoded protein: CASSQASGGISYEQYF.

This clonotype has at least ten counts. The chain has TRBV20-1 and TRBJ2-7, with 7 bases aligning to TRBD2. CDR1 and CDR2 from the germline V gene are DFQATT and SNEGSKA (reference sequence). J gave up 2 bases and V 0 bases, and 13 bases lay outside the gene matches. This CDR3 region has 17 residues. CDR3 nucleotide sequence: TGCAGTGCTAGAGATCACCGTTCGGCTAGCGGTCCCTACGAGCAGTACTTC. Amino acids: CSARDHRSASGPYEQYF.

Comment on this clonotype: This may be a read error: a much more frequent sequence differs by one nucleotide. No conserved phenylalanine or tryptophan is present at the end of the CDR3, so a read error is the likely explanation. The chain combines TRBV2 with TRBJ2-7, with a weak D call TRBD1 (5 bases). The germline V gene encodes CDR1 SNHLY and CDR2 FYNNEI. This CDR3 contains 15 residues. V lost 8 bases and J lost 1, with 18 bases in between. The CDR3 here is CASAVEAGRSYEQYL. As DNA, the CDR3 is TGTGCCAGCGCCGTTGAGGCAGGGCGGTCCTACGAGCAGTACTTA.

The CDR3 loop is CASSSVSGSTDTQYF. CDR3 nucleotide sequence: TGTGCCAGCAGCTCCGTTTCAGGAAGCACAGATACGCAGTATTTT. The chain is built from TRBV9 and TRBJ2-3; D not certain. Germline V CDR1 and CDR2: SGDLS, YYNGEE. The CDR3 is 15 residues long. Trimming stripped 4 bases from V and 0 bases from J, with 12 bases between.

In this sample, this clonotype turned up many times. The genes are TRBV20-1 and TRBJ1-1; 7 bases line up with TRBD1. The CDR3 length is 12 residues. V lost 3 bases, J lost 6 bases, and 4 bases stayed unmatched. Germline CDR1 reads DFQATT; CDR2 reads SNEGSKA (reference sequence). The DNA for the CDR3 is TGCAGTGCTAGCAAGGGGACAGCTGAAGCTTTCTTT. Residues: CSASKGTAEAFF.

The genes are TRBV9 and TRBJ2-1; D possibly corresponds to TRBD1 (5 bases). Per the germline V gene, CDR1 is SGDLS and CDR2 is YYNGEE. The CDR3 contains 17 residues. V lost 3 bases to trimming and J lost 0 bases, with 16 bases between them. In nucleotides, the CDR3 is TGTGCCAGCAGCGCGGGCCGACAGTGGAGCTCCTACAATGAGCAGTTCTTC. Encoded protein: CASSAGRQWSSYNEQFF. The full variable domain, rest sourced from reference TRBV9 and TRBJ2-1, is DSGVTQTPKHLITATGQRVTLRCSPRSGDLSVYWYQQSLDQGLQFLIQYYNGEERAKGNILERFSAQQFPDLHSELNLSSLELGDSALYFCASSAGRQWSSYNEQFFGPGTRLTVL.

The sample holds many counts of this clonotype. V is TRBV4-2 and J is TRBJ1-4, with TRBD1 matching over 10 bases. Per germline, CDR1 LGHNA and CDR2 YNFKEQ. The CDR3 has 13 residues. Germline trimming cut 4 bases from V and 7 bases from J; bases unmatched to any gene: 0. For the CDR3, the DNA is TGTGCCAGCAGCCGGGACAGGGGTGAAAAACTGTTTTTT. Amino acids: CASSRDRGEKLFF.

This clonotype was counted at least ten times. The genes are TRBV2 and TRBJ1-5; D might be TRBD1 (5 bases). CDR1 SNHLY and CDR2 FYNNEI come from the germline V gene. Trimming took off 6 bases at V and 5 bases at J, with 14 bases between the two ends. This CDR3 is built from 14 residues. CDR3 sequence reads: CASSQDRLYQPQHF. The DNA for the CDR3 is TGTGCCAGCAGCCAAGACAGACTTTATCAGCCCCAGCATTTT. The full variable domain, rest sourced from reference TRBV2 and TRBJ1-5, is EPEVTQTPSHQVTQMGQEVILRCVPISNHLYFYWYRQILGQKVEFLVSFYNNEISEKSEIFDDQFSVERPDGSNFTLKIRSTKLEDSAMYFCASSQDRLYQPQHFGDGTRLSIL.

The table lists this clonotype with many counts. The chain recombines TRBV2 with TRBJ1-5; maybe TRBD1 (5 bases). The CDR3 spans 15 residues. Germline CDR1 and CDR2: SNHLY and FYNNEI. V was pared by 2 bases and J by 1 base, with 9 bases between. CDR3 in DNA: TGTGCCAGCAGTGAAATGGGGCTCAGCAATCAGCCCCAGCATTTT. Amino acid sequence: CASSEMGLSNQPQHF.

Many counts were recorded for this clonotype. This chain links TRBV19 with TRBJ2-1; possible D gene TRBD2, 11 bases. Germline V gene data show CDR1 as LNHDA and CDR2 as SQIVND (reference sequence). This CDR3 has 23 residues. Trimming removed 6 bases at V and 7 bases at J, with 43 bases between. CDR3 DNA sequence: TGTGCCAGTAGATCCCGTGGGGGACAGGGGCGAACTAGCGGGAGACGAGGGAAAAATGAGCAGTTCTTC. As protein: CASRSRGGQGRTSGRRGKNEQFF. The full variable domain, in which reference TRBV19 and TRBJ2-1 provide the parts outside the CDR3, is DGGITQSPKYLFRKEGQNVTLSCEQNLNHDAMYWYRQDPGQGLRLIYYSQIVNDFQKGDIAEGYSVSREKKESFPLTVTSAQKNPTAFYLCASRSRGGQGRTSGRRGKNEQFFGPGTRLTVL.

A note on this clonotype: A read error may explain this, as a much larger clone is one base away. This chain connects TRBV2 to TRBJ2-5; D is possibly TRBD2 (6 bases). V lost 2 bases and J 4 bases, leaving 11 bases between the germline ends. Germline CDR1 SNHLY, CDR2 FYNNEI. The CDR3 consists of 14 residues. This chain's CDR3 is CASSEMGGPETQYF. CDR3 sequence (DNA): TGTGCCAGCAGTGAAATGGGGGGTCCAGAGACCCAGTACTTC.

Worth noting for this clonotype: This sequence may be a read error, since a much larger clone differs from it by one base. This CDR3 reads CASSQEPGAYYGYTF. In nucleotides, the CDR3 is TGCGCCAGCAGCCAAGAACCAGGGGCATACTATGGCTACACCTTC. The chain has TRBV4-1 and TRBJ1-2; tentatively, D is TRBD1 (6 bases). Germline lookup yields CDR1 MGHRA and CDR2 YSYEKL. The CDR3 has 15 amino acids. V gave up 0 bases and J gave up 3 bases, with 11 bases separating them.

This clonotype turned up a few times. The rearrangement links TRBV20-1 to TRBJ2-5; TRBD2 agrees at 10 bases. V gave up 0 bases and J gave up 5 bases; unmatched junction bases: 9. The CDR3 runs 16 residues. Germline assignment: CDR1 DFQATT and CDR2 SNEGSKA (reference sequence). This CDR3 is CSARDSLAGDVETQYF. The DNA for the CDR3 is TGCAGTGCTAGAGATTCGCTAGCGGGAGATGTGGAGACCCAGTACTTC.

This clonotype has a count of ten or more. The genes are TRBV4-1 and TRBJ2-7; D ambiguous. Germline CDR1 MGHRA, CDR2 YSYEKL. V was trimmed by 4 bases and J by 2 bases, leaving 12 bases between them. The CDR3 totals 14 residues. The CDR3 spells CASSPRSKTYEQYF. CDR3 nucleotide sequence: TGCGCCAGCAGCCCCCGGAGCAAGACCTACGAGCAGTACTTC.

This clonotype was recorded at least ten times. The chain couples TRBV9 to TRBJ1-3; possible D gene TRBD1, 6 bases. This CDR3 is built from 14 residues. V was cut by 4 bases and J by 4 bases, with 12 bases left in between. Germline V gene lookup returns CDR1 SGDLS and CDR2 YYNGEE. The CDR3 sequence: CASSSGQNGNTIYF. The CDR3 DNA reads TGTGCCAGCAGCTCCGGACAGAACGGAAACACCATATATTTT.

This clonotype was counted between two and nine times. The genes are TRBV10-3 and TRBJ2-3; tentative D call: TRBD1 (5 bases). The germline V gene has CDR1 ENHRY and CDR2 SYGVKD. The CDR3 contains 15 residues. Trimming took off 0 bases at V and 1 base at J, with 8 bases between the two ends. The CDR3 DNA reads as TGTGCCATCAGTGAGTCGCTAGGGGGCACAGATACGCAGTATTTT. Residues: CAISESLGGTDTQYF.

By share, this clonotype counts as medium-sized. The chain uses TRBV10-3 and TRBJ1-1; 7 nucleotides line up with TRBD1. The V gene's germline CDR1 is ENHRY and CDR2 SYGVKD. V gave up 7 bases and J gave up 0 bases; unmatched junction bases: 11. There are 16 residues in the CDR3. The CDR3 reads CAIKSAGQYLNTEAFF. In DNA form, the CDR3 reads TGTGCCATCAAAAGTGCGGGACAGTACTTGAACACTGAAGCTTTCTTT.

This rearrangement joins TRBV7-3 to TRBJ2-1, with D possibly TRBD2 on 6 matching bases. The CDR3 totals 15 residues. Trimming shortened V by 5 bases and J by 7 bases, and 18 bases separated the two germline ends. CDR1 and CDR2 from the germline V gene are SGHTA and FQGTGA. The CDR3 reads CASSRGLSQTNEQFF. DNA of the CDR3: TGTGCCAGCAGCCGGGGACTTAGCCAAACTAATGAGCAGTTCTTC.

The chain recombines TRBV5-6 with TRBJ1-2; D may be TRBD1 (6 bases). The length of the CDR3 is 14 residues. The V end lost 0 bases, the J end lost 7 bases, and 13 bases lay between the germline ends. Germline V gives CDR1 SGHDT, CDR2 YYEEEE. The CDR3 DNA is TGTGCCAGCAGCTTGGGGGGGGGGCCCGGTGGCTACACCTTC. This encodes CASSLGGGPGGYTF.